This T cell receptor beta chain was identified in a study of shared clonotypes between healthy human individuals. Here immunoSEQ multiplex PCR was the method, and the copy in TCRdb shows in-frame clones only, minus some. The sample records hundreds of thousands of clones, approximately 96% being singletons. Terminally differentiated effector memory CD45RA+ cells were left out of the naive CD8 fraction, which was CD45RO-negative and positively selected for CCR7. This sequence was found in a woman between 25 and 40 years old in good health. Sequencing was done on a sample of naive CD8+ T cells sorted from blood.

The chain's CDR3 is CASSYSARRTDTQYF. DNA of the CDR3: TGTGCCAGCAGTTACTCTGCCAGGCGCACAGATACGCAGTATTTT. The chain has TRBV6-5 and TRBJ2-3; no reliable D call. Between the trimmed V and J ends, which lost 0 bases and 1 base, there was a span of 8 bases. CDR3 length: 15 amino acids. CDR1 and CDR2 from the germline V gene are MNHEY and SVGAGI.